This is a list of T cell receptor beta chains from one sample in a study of blood T cell repertoires in COVID-19. This table comes from immunoSEQ multiplex PCR, and its TCRdb copy is limited to in-frame clones, with some not included. The table lists about 280,000 clones, 75% to 85% of them singletons. What was sequenced was peripheral blood. These receptors were obtained from a man between 45 and 60 years old with active or convalescent COVID-19. Both conserved end residues are part of each CDR3. The order of the fields is D gene, J gene, V gene, clone size, CDR3 protein, CDR3 DNA. A D gene is named only where the DNA matches it firmly. Some rows mark clone size as missing; the rest say once, few, many or name a class of expanded clone.

>TRBD2|TRBJ2-1|TRBV5-1|-
CASSPRTSGTYNEQFF
TGCGCCAGCAGCCCCCGGACTAGCGGTACCTACAATGAGCAGTTCTTC
>-|TRBJ2-5|TRBV14|-
CASSLRLGSTGAETQYF
TGTGCCAGCAGCTTGAGGTTGGGGTCCACGGGAGCGGAGACCCAGTACTTC
>-|TRBJ1-2|TRBV30|-
CAWSRDMGYGYTF
TGTGCCTGGAGCCGGGACATGGGCTATGGCTACACCTTC
>TRBD1|TRBJ2-2|TRBV5-1|-
CASSPPDRGHTGELFF
TGCGCCAGCAGCCCCCCCGACAGGGGGCACACCGGGGAGCTGTTTTTT
>TRBD2|TRBJ2-1|TRBV5-4|-
CASSLVRLAGPGIVNEQFF
TGTGCCAGCAGCTTGGTTCGACTAGCGGGACCGGGGATCGTGAATGAGCAGTTCTTC
>-|TRBJ2-7|TRBV6-5|-
CASSYTPNEQYF
TGTGCCAGCAGCTATACTCCAAACGAGCAGTACTTC
>-|TRBJ1-1|TRBV27|-
CASGTLNTEAFF
TGTGCCAGCGGGACACTGAACACTGAAGCTTTCTTT
>-|TRBJ2-5|TRBV19|-
CASRRGGDVTQYF
TGTGCCAGTCGAAGGGGGGGTGATGTGACCCAGTACTTC
>TRBD1|TRBJ2-5|TRBV12-5|once
CASNRQGRKETQYF
TGTGCTAGTAATAGACAGGGGCGGAAAGAGACCCAGTACTTC
>-|TRBJ2-7|TRBV6-5|-
CATTYTGSGEQYF
TGTGCCACGACTTACACGGGGTCGGGGGAGCAGTACTTC
>-|TRBJ2-1|TRBV14|-
CASSQVFSGHNEQFF
TGTGCCAGCAGCCAAGTATTTAGCGGCCACAATGAGCAGTTCTTC
>TRBD1|TRBJ2-7|TRBV6-5|once
CASSKTGSHEQYF
TGTGCCAGCAGTAAGACAGGGTCCCACGAGCAGTACTTC
>TRBD2|TRBJ2-1|TRBV3-1/TRBV3-2|-
CASSQDPRASGGIEQFF
TGTGCCAGCAGCCAAGATCCTAGGGCTAGCGGTGGGATTGAGCAGTTCTTC
>-|TRBJ2-1|TRBV12-3/TRBV12-4|-
CASSSLRNEQFF
TGTGCCAGCAGTTCCCTGCGAAATGAGCAGTTCTTC
>-|TRBJ1-5|TRBV28|-
CASRLGVGTSNQPQHF
TGTGCCAGCAGACTCGGGGTGGGGACAAGCAATCAGCCCCAGCATTTT
>TRBD1|TRBJ2-5|TRBV5-1|-
CASSSAGTGGVETQYF
TGCGCCAGCAGCTCTGCCGGGACAGGGGGCGTGGAGACCCAGTACTTC
>-|TRBJ2-7|TRBV4-3|-
CASSQDGGGRYEQYF
TGCGCCAGCAGCCAAGATGGTGGCGGCCGCTACGAGCAGTACTTC
>-|TRBJ1-3|TRBV7-2|few
CASSLDGIAGNTIYF
TGTGCCAGCAGCTTAGACGGGATTGCTGGAAACACCATATATTTT
>-|TRBJ2-7|TRBV5-5|-
CASSWGRRGSEQYF
TGTGCCAGCAGCTGGGGGCGAAGGGGGAGCGAGCAGTACTTC
>-|TRBJ2-3|TRBV9|-
CASSAGLAGGDTQYF
TGTGCCAGCAGCGCGGGACTCGCCGGGGGAGATACGCAGTATTTT
>TRBD1|TRBJ2-7|TRBV9|-
CASSVGTGAYEQYF
TGTGCCAGCAGCGTCGGGACAGGGGCCTACGAGCAGTACTTC
>TRBD1|TRBJ2-1|TRBV4-2|-
CASSQDLRGPTNEQFF
TGTGCCAGCAGCCAAGATCTAAGGGGGCCTACGAATGAGCAGTTCTTC
>-|TRBJ2-2|TRBV28|-
CASRFLYTGELFF
TGTGCCAGCAGGTTCCTATACACCGGGGAGCTGTTTTTT
>-|TRBJ2-2|TRBV3-1/TRBV3-2|-
CASSQEDSFLPNTGELFF
TGTGCCAGCAGCCAAGAAGACAGTTTTCTACCCAACACCGGGGAGCTGTTTTTT
>-|TRBJ2-2|TRBV18|-
CASSPRAGPNTGELFF
TGTGCCAGCTCACCCCGAGCGGGCCCGAACACCGGGGAGCTGTTTTTT
>TRBD1|TRBJ1-2|TRBV6-5|once
CASLDRGSYGYTF
TGTGCCAGCCTTGACAGGGGCTCCTATGGCTACACCTTC
>TRBD1|TRBJ1-6|TRBV27|-
CASSPQTGGFSPLHF
TGTGCCAGCAGTCCACAGACAGGGGGATTTTCACCCCTCCACTTT
>-|TRBJ2-5|TRBV27|-
CASSLNGAGLRLETQYF
TGTGCCAGCAGTTTAAATGGGGCAGGGCTACGTTTAGAGACCCAGTACTTC
>TRBD2|TRBJ2-7|TRBV14|-
CASGLAGGTKQYF
TGTGCCAGCGGATTAGCGGGAGGAACTAAGCAGTACTTC
>-|TRBJ1-5|TRBV7-2|-
CASSLSEGGRPQHF
TGTGCCAGCAGCTTATCTGAGGGAGGAAGGCCCCAGCATTTT
>-|TRBJ2-1|TRBV5-1|-
CASSLDSWASTNEQFF
TGCGCCAGCAGCTTGGATTCGTGGGCCTCAACCAATGAGCAGTTCTTC